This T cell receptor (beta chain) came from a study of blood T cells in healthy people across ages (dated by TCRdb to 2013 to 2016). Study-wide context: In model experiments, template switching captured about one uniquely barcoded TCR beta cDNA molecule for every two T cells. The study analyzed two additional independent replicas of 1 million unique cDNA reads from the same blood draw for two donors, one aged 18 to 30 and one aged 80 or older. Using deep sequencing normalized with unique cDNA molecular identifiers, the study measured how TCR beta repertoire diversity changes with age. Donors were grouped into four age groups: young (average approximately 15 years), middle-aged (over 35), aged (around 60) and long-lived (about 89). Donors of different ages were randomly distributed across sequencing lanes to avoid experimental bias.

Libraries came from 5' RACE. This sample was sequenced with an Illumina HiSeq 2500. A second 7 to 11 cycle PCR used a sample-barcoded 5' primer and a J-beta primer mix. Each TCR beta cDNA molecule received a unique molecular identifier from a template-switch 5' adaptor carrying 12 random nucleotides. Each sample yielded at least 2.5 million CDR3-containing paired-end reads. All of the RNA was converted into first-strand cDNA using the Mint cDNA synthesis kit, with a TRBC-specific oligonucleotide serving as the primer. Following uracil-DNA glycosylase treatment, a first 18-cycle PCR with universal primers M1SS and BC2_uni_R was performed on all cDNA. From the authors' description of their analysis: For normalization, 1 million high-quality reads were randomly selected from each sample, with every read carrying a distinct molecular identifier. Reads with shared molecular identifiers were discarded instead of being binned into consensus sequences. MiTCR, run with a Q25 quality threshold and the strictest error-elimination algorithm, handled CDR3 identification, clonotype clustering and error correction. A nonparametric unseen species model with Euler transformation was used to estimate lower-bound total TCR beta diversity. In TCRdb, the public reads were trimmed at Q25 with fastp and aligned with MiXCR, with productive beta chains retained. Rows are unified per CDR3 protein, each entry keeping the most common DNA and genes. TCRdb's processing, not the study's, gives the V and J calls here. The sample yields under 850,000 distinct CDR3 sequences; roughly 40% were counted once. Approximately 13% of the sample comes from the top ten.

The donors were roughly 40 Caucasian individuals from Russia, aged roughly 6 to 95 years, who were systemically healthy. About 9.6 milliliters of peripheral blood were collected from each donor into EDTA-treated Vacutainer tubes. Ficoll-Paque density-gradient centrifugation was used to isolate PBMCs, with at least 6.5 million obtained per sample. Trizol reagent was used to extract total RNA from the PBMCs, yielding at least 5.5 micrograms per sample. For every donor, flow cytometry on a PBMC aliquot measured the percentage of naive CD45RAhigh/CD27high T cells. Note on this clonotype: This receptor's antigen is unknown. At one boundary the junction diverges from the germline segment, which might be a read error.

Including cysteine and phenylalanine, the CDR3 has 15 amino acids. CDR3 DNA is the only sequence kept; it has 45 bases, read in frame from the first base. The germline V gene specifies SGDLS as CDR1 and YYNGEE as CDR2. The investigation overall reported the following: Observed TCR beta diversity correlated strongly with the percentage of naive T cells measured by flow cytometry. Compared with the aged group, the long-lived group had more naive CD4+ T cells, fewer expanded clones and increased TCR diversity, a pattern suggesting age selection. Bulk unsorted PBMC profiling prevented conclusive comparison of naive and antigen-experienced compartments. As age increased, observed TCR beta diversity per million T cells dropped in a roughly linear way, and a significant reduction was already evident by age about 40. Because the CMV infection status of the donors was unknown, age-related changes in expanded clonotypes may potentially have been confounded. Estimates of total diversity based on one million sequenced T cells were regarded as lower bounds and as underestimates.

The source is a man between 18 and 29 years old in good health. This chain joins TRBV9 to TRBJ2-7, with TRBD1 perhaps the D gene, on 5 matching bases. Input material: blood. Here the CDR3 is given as CASSVEAGLTDEQYF. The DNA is TGTGCCAGCAGTGTAGAGGCAGGGCTAACCGACGAGCAGTACTTC.